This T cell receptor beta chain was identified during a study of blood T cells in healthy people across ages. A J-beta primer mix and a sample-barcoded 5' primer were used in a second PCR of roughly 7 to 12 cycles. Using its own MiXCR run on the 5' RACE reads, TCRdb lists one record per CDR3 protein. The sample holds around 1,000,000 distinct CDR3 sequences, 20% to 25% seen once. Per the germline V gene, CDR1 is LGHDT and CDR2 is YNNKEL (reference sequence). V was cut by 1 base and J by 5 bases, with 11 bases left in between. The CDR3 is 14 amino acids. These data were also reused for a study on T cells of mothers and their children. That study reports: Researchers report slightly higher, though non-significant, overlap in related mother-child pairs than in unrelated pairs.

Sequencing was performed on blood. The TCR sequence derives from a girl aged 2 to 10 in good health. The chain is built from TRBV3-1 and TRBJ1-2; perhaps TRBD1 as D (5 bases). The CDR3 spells CASSQGRQTYGYTF. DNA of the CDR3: TGTGCCAGCAGCCAAGGGCGACAGACTTATGGCTACACCTTC.